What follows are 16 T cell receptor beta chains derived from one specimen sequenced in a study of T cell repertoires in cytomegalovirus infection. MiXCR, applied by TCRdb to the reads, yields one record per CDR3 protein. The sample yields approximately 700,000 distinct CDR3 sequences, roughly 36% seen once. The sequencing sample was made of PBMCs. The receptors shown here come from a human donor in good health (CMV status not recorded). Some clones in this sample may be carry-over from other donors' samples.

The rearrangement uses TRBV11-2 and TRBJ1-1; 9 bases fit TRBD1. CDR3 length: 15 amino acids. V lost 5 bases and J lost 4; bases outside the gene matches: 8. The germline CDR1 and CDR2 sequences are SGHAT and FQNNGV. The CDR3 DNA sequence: TGTGCCAGCAGCGGGGGACAGGGTCTCGGCACTGAAGCTTTCTTT. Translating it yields CASSGGQGLGTEAFF.

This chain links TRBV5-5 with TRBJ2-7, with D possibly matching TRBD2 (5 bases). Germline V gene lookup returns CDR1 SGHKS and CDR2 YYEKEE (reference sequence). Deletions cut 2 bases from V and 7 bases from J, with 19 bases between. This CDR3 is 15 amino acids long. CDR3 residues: CASSFFLAGNGEQYF. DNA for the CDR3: TGTGCCAGCAGCTTCTTTTTGGCCGGGAACGGGGAGCAGTACTTC.

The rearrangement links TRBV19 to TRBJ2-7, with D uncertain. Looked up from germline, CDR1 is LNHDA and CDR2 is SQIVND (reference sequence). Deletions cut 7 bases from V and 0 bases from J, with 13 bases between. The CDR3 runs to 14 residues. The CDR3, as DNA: TGTGCCAGTAAAACGGATCCGAGCTCCTACGAGCAGTACTTC. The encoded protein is CASKTDPSSYEQYF.

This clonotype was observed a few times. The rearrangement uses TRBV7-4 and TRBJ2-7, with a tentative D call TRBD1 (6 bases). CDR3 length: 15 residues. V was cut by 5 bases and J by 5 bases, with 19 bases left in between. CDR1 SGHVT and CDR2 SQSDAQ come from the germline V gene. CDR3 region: CASSHTGRKLHEQYF. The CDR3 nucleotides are TGTGCCAGCAGCCATACAGGGAGAAAGTTACACGAGCAGTACTTC.

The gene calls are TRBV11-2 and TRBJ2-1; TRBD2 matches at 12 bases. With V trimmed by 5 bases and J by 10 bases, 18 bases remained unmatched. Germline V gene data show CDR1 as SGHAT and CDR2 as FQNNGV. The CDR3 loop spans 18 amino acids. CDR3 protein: CASSTVDASSGRAMEQFF. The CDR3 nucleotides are TGTGCCAGCAGCACCGTAGACGCGTCTAGCGGGAGGGCCATGGAGCAGTTCTTC. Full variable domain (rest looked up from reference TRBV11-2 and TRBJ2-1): EAGVAQSPRYKIIEKRQSVAFWCNPISGHATLYWYQQILGQGPKLLIQFQNNGVVDDSQLPKDRFSAERLKGVDSTLKIQPAKLEDSAVYLCASSTVDASSGRAMEQFFGPGTRLTVL.

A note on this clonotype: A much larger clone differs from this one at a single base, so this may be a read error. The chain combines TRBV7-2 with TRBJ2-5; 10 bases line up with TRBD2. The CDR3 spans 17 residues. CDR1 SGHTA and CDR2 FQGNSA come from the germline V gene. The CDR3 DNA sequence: TGTGCCAGCAGCTTAGCCTTACTAGCGGGATTGGGGGAGACCCCGTACTTC. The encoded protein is CASSLALLAGLGETPYF.

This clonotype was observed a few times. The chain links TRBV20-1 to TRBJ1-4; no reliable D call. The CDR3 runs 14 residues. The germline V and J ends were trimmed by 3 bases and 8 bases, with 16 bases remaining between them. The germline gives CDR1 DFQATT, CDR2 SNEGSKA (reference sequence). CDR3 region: CSASRVSQEEKLFF. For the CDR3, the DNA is TGCAGTGCTAGTAGGGTCTCTCAGGAAGAAAAACTGTTTTTT.

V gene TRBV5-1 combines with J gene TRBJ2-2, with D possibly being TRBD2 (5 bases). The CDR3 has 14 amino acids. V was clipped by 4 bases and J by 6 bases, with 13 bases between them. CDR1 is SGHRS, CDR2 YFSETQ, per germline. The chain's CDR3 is CASSPRMEAGELFF. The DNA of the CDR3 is TGCGCCAGCAGCCCCAGAATGGAGGCCGGGGAGCTGTTTTTT.

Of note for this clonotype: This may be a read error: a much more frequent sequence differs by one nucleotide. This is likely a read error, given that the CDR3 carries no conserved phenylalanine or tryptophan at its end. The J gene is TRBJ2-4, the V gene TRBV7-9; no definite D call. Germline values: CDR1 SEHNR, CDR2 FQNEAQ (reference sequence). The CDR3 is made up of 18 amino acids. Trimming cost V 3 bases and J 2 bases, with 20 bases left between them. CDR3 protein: CASSLSQPGSMSKNIQYL. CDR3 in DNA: TGTGCCAGCAGCTTGTCGCAGCCAGGTTCCATGTCCAAAAACATTCAGTACTTA.

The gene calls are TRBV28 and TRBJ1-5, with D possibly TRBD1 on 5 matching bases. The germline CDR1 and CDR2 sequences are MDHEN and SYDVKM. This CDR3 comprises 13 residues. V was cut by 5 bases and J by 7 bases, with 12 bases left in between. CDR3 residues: CASSPGFPQPQHF. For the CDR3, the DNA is TGTGCCAGCAGTCCAGGGTTCCCACAGCCCCAGCATTTT.

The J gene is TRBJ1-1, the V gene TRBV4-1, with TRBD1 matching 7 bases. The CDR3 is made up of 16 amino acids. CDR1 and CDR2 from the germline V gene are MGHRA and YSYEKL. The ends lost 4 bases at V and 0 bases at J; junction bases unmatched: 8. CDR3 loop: CASSLAMTGLNTEAFF. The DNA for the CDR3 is TGCGCCAGCAGCCTCGCGATGACAGGGCTGAACACTGAAGCTTTCTTT.

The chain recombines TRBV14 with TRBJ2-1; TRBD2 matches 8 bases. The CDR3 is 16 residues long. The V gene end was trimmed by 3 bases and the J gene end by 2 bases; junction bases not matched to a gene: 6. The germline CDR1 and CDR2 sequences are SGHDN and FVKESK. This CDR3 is CASSQRREAPYNEQFF. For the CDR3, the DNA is TGTGCCAGCAGCCAGAGGCGGGAGGCCCCCTACAATGAGCAGTTCTTC.

CDR3 region: CASRDVGATNEKLFF. For the CDR3, the DNA is TGCGCCAGCAGGGATGTCGGGGCGACTAATGAAAAACTGTTTTTT. The genes are TRBV10-2 and TRBJ1-4, with D perhaps TRBD1 (5 bases). Germline V CDR1 and CDR2: WSHSY, SAAADI. The V and J ends lost 6 bases and 2 bases respectively, with 13 bases between them. The CDR3 sequence is 15 residues long.

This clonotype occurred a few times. CDR3 coding DNA: TGTGCCAGCAGGACCCCCGGGAGCTCGACCTACGAGCAGTACTTC. This translates into CASRTPGSSTYEQYF. The chain uses TRBV28 and TRBJ2-7; a weak D match, TRBD2 (6 bases). From germline, CDR1 is MDHEN and CDR2 SYDVKM. Trimming left V 6 bases short and J 2 bases short, with 17 bases between. The CDR3 extends over 15 amino acids.

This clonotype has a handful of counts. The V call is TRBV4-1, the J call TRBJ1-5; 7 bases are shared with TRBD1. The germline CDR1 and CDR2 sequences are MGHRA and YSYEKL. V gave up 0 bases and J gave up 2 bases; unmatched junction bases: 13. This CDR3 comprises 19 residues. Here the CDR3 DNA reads TGCGCCAGCAGCCAAGATGGCGGAGGGGGCTCCGGAGGCAATCAGCCCCAGCATTTT. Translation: CASSQDGGGGSGGNQPQHF.

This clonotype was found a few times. CDR3 sequence: CASSLGTATYNSPLHF. Written as DNA, the CDR3 is TGTGCCAGCAGCTTGGGGACAGCAACCTATAATTCACCCCTCCACTTT. The chain combines TRBV7-6 with TRBJ1-6, with 7 bases fitting TRBD1. Trimming at V came to 3 bases and at J to 2 bases, leaving 4 bases not matched to a gene. CDR1 and CDR2 (germline): SGHVS, FNYEAQ. The CDR3 consists of 16 residues.